These T cell receptor beta chains were read from a single sample in a study of OX40 agonist ivuxolimab in advanced cancers. TCRdb's copy holds only in-frame clones and misses some; the assay was immunoSEQ multiplex PCR. The sample records over 50,000 clones, roughly 85% being singletons. Sequencing was performed on CD4+ or CD8+ T cells sorted from blood, taken in a trial of the OX40 agonist ivuxolimab. Source of these receptors: an adult with an advanced solid tumor such as melanoma, head and neck, liver or kidney cancer. Each CDR3 is given with its conserved first and last residue. The D gene is left open where the match is weak. Clone size appears in some rows only: once, few, many, or a class for an expanded clone.

j_call: TRBJ2-5
v_call: TRBV7-7
d_call: TRBD2
clone_size: -
cdr3_aa: CASSVLAGIETQYF
cdr3_nt: TGTGCTAGCAGCGTACTAGCGGGGATAGAGACCCAGTACTTC

j_call: TRBJ2-5
v_call: TRBV19
d_call: -
clone_size: -
cdr3_aa: CASSTQETQYF
cdr3_nt: TGTGCCAGTAGTACCCAAGAGACCCAGTACTTC

j_call: TRBJ1-3
v_call: TRBV19
d_call: -
clone_size: -
cdr3_aa: CASIDSSSGNTIYF
cdr3_nt: TGTGCCAGTATCGATTCAAGCTCTGGAAACACCATATATTTT

j_call: TRBJ2-7
v_call: TRBV9
d_call: -
clone_size: few
cdr3_aa: CASMSGTRGGANYEQYF
cdr3_nt: TGTGCCAGCATGTCGGGGACTAGAGGGGGCGCAAACTACGAGCAGTACTTC

j_call: TRBJ2-3
v_call: TRBV7-6
d_call: TRBD2
clone_size: -
cdr3_aa: CASSSGLAGDPQYF
cdr3_nt: TGTGCCAGCAGCTCGGGACTAGCGGGCGATCCGCAGTATTTT

j_call: TRBJ2-7
v_call: TRBV5-5
d_call: TRBD1
clone_size: -
cdr3_aa: CASSYEPGQGFYEQYF
cdr3_nt: TGTGCCAGCAGCTATGAACCGGGACAGGGATTCTACGAGCAGTACTTC

j_call: TRBJ2-2
v_call: TRBV15
d_call: -
clone_size: -
cdr3_aa: CATSEQVKGTGELFF
cdr3_nt: TGTGCCACCAGCGAACAGGTCAAGGGGACCGGGGAGCTGTTTTTT

j_call: TRBJ2-7
v_call: TRBV4-2
d_call: -
clone_size: -
cdr3_aa: CASSQEAWGATAYEQYF
cdr3_nt: TGTGCCAGCAGCCAAGAAGCTTGGGGGGCGACGGCCTACGAGCAGTACTTC

j_call: TRBJ2-1
v_call: TRBV7-3
d_call: -
clone_size: -
cdr3_aa: CATTQGPNNEQFF
cdr3_nt: TGTGCCACTACACAAGGGCCCAACAATGAGCAGTTCTTC

j_call: TRBJ1-1
v_call: TRBV5-4
d_call: TRBD1
clone_size: -
cdr3_aa: CASSPSGGENTEAFF
cdr3_nt: TGTGCCAGCAGCCCGTCAGGGGGGGAGAACACTGAAGCTTTCTTT

j_call: TRBJ1-1
v_call: TRBV30
d_call: -
clone_size: few
cdr3_aa: CAWMGWGNTEAFF
cdr3_nt: TGTGCCTGGATGGGTTGGGGAAACACTGAAGCTTTCTTT

j_call: TRBJ1-2
v_call: TRBV7-8
d_call: -
clone_size: -
cdr3_aa: CASSSSFYGYTF
cdr3_nt: TGTGCCAGCAGCAGTAGTTTCTATGGCTACACCTTC

j_call: TRBJ2-6
v_call: TRBV10-3
d_call: TRBD1
clone_size: -
cdr3_aa: CAISKQTQGASGANVLTF
cdr3_nt: TGTGCCATCAGTAAGCAGACACAGGGGGCAAGTGGGGCCAACGTCCTGACTTTC

j_call: TRBJ2-6
v_call: TRBV5-5
d_call: -
clone_size: few
cdr3_aa: CASSRGQFPTGANVLTF
cdr3_nt: TGTGCCAGCAGCCGCGGACAGTTCCCCACTGGGGCCAACGTCCTGACTTTC

j_call: TRBJ1-4
v_call: TRBV27
d_call: -
clone_size: -
cdr3_aa: CASSPGARAREKLFF
cdr3_nt: TGTGCCAGCAGTCCGGGGGCCAGGGCTAGGGAAAAACTGTTTTTT

j_call: TRBJ2-2
v_call: TRBV6-6
d_call: TRBD1
clone_size: -
cdr3_aa: CASRLGQENTGELFF
cdr3_nt: TGTGCCAGCAGGTTAGGACAGGAAAACACCGGGGAGCTGTTTTTT

j_call: TRBJ1-3
v_call: TRBV11-3
d_call: -
clone_size: -
cdr3_aa: CASSPRGDGNTIYF
cdr3_nt: TGTGCCAGCAGCCCTCGGGGGGACGGAAACACCATATATTTT

j_call: TRBJ1-5
v_call: TRBV7-2
d_call: -
clone_size: -
cdr3_aa: CASSRPGRGPDQPQHF
cdr3_nt: TGTGCCAGCAGCCGACCCGGGAGGGGACCCGATCAGCCCCAGCATTTT

j_call: TRBJ2-3
v_call: TRBV4-1
d_call: -
clone_size: -
cdr3_aa: CASSLRLTRTGTDTQYF
cdr3_nt: TGCGCCAGCAGCCTAAGGTTGACACGGACCGGCACAGATACGCAGTATTTT

j_call: TRBJ2-3
v_call: TRBV4-3
d_call: TRBD2
clone_size: -
cdr3_aa: CASSQDGGADTQYF
cdr3_nt: TGCGCCAGCAGCCAAGATGGGGGGGCAGATACGCAGTATTTT

j_call: TRBJ2-2
v_call: TRBV5-1
d_call: -
clone_size: -
cdr3_aa: CASSLASQNTGELFF
cdr3_nt: TGCGCCAGCAGCTTGGCCTCACAGAACACCGGGGAGCTGTTTTTT

j_call: TRBJ1-2
v_call: TRBV18
d_call: -
clone_size: -
cdr3_aa: CASSPTENYGYTF
cdr3_nt: TGTGCCAGCTCACCGACAGAGAACTATGGCTACACCTTC

j_call: TRBJ2-3
v_call: TRBV28
d_call: TRBD2
clone_size: -
cdr3_aa: CASAETSGGLGTQYF
cdr3_nt: TGTGCCAGCGCAGAGACTAGCGGGGGCCTGGGGACGCAGTATTTT

j_call: TRBJ2-5
v_call: TRBV5-1
d_call: -
clone_size: once
cdr3_aa: CASSSQGQETQYF
cdr3_nt: TGCGCCAGCAGCTCCCAGGGTCAGGAGACCCAGTACTTC

j_call: TRBJ1-1
v_call: TRBV7-6
d_call: -
clone_size: -
cdr3_aa: CASSLGLDTEAFF
cdr3_nt: TGTGCCAGCAGCTTGGGCCTGGACACTGAAGCTTTCTTT

j_call: TRBJ1-5
v_call: TRBV6-1
d_call: -
clone_size: -
cdr3_aa: CASSEGRGNQPQHF
cdr3_nt: TGTGCCAGCAGTGAAGGGCGTGGCAATCAGCCCCAGCATTTT

j_call: TRBJ2-5
v_call: TRBV9
d_call: -
clone_size: -
cdr3_aa: CASSVLPGRQETQYF
cdr3_nt: TGTGCCAGCAGCGTTCTCCCAGGGCGGCAAGAGACCCAGTACTTC

j_call: TRBJ2-2
v_call: TRBV7-3
d_call: -
clone_size: -
cdr3_aa: CASSFGGTDTGELFF
cdr3_nt: TGTGCCAGCAGCTTTGGGGGGACCGACACCGGGGAGCTGTTTTTT

j_call: TRBJ2-5
v_call: TRBV6-5
d_call: -
clone_size: -
cdr3_aa: CASRKEVTQYF
cdr3_nt: TGTGCCAGCAGGAAAGAGGTGACCCAGTACTTC

j_call: TRBJ1-1
v_call: TRBV18
d_call: -
clone_size: -
cdr3_aa: CASSPPGGQTEAFF
cdr3_nt: TGTGCCAGCTCACCACCAGGGGGGCAAACTGAAGCTTTCTTT

j_call: TRBJ1-3
v_call: TRBV7-2
d_call: -
clone_size: few
cdr3_aa: CASSLNRDGNTIYF
cdr3_nt: TGTGCCAGCAGCTTAAACCGGGACGGAAACACCATATATTTT

j_call: TRBJ1-5
v_call: TRBV10-3
d_call: -
clone_size: once
cdr3_aa: CAIRQANQPQHF
cdr3_nt: TGTGCCATCAGACAGGCGAATCAGCCCCAGCATTTT

j_call: TRBJ2-3
v_call: TRBV30
d_call: -
clone_size: -
cdr3_aa: CAASGSTDTQYF
cdr3_nt: TGTGCGGCAAGCGGATCAACAGATACGCAGTATTTT

j_call: TRBJ1-6
v_call: TRBV30
d_call: -
clone_size: -
cdr3_aa: CAWKRSSPLHF
cdr3_nt: TGTGCCTGGAAGCGCAGTTCACCCCTCCACTTT

j_call: TRBJ2-3
v_call: TRBV7-2
d_call: TRBD1
clone_size: -
cdr3_aa: CASSSRQGVDTQYF
cdr3_nt: TGTGCCAGCAGCTCCAGACAGGGGGTCGATACGCAGTATTTT

j_call: TRBJ1-3
v_call: TRBV5-1
d_call: -
clone_size: once
cdr3_aa: CASSLEGINFGNTIYF
cdr3_nt: TGCGCCAGCAGCTTGGAGGGTATCAACTTTGGAAACACCATATATTTT

j_call: TRBJ1-5
v_call: TRBV6-6
d_call: -
clone_size: -
cdr3_aa: CASSPRGGSNQPQHF
cdr3_nt: TGTGCCAGCAGCCCTAGGGGTGGTAGCAATCAGCCCCAGCATTTT

j_call: TRBJ1-3
v_call: TRBV19
d_call: -
clone_size: -
cdr3_aa: CASSLATGGGNTIYF
cdr3_nt: TGTGCCAGTAGCCTTGCTACAGGTGGCGGAAACACCATATATTTT

j_call: TRBJ2-1
v_call: TRBV7-8
d_call: TRBD2
clone_size: -
cdr3_aa: CASSPGDYINEQFF
cdr3_nt: TGTGCCAGCAGCCCGGGGGACTACATCAATGAGCAGTTCTTC

j_call: TRBJ2-3
v_call: TRBV25-1
d_call: TRBD1
clone_size: -
cdr3_aa: CASSVGTASTDTQYF
cdr3_nt: TGTGCCAGCAGTGTCGGGACAGCTAGCACAGATACGCAGTATTTT

j_call: TRBJ1-4
v_call: TRBV19
d_call: -
clone_size: -
cdr3_aa: CASTDRSNEKLFF
cdr3_nt: TGTGCCAGTACCGACAGGTCTAATGAAAAACTGTTTTTT

j_call: TRBJ1-2
v_call: TRBV7-7
d_call: -
clone_size: -
cdr3_aa: CASSLVASRTYGYTF
cdr3_nt: TGTGCTAGCAGCTTAGTCGCCAGCCGAACCTATGGCTACACCTTC

j_call: TRBJ1-5
v_call: TRBV7-8
d_call: -
clone_size: -
cdr3_aa: CASSSRTRRADQPQHF
cdr3_nt: TGTGCCAGCAGCTCCCGGACCCGGAGGGCAGATCAGCCCCAGCATTTT

j_call: TRBJ2-1
v_call: TRBV23-1
d_call: -
clone_size: -
cdr3_aa: CASIERGRRNEQFF
cdr3_nt: TGCGCCAGCATCGAAAGAGGGAGGAGGAATGAGCAGTTCTTC

j_call: TRBJ2-7
v_call: TRBV7-7
d_call: TRBD2
clone_size: -
cdr3_aa: CASSLQRGNEQYF
cdr3_nt: TGTGCTAGCAGCTTACAGCGGGGGAACGAGCAGTACTTC

j_call: TRBJ2-3
v_call: TRBV4-2
d_call: TRBD2
clone_size: -
cdr3_aa: CASSQAWVSGGNTDTQYF
cdr3_nt: TGTGCCAGCAGCCAAGCGTGGGTTAGCGGGGGGAACACAGATACGCAGTATTTT

j_call: TRBJ1-1
v_call: TRBV18
d_call: -
clone_size: -
cdr3_aa: CASSRDIRGNTEAFF
cdr3_nt: TGTGCCAGCTCCCGGGATATCCGGGGAAACACTGAAGCTTTCTTT

j_call: TRBJ1-2
v_call: TRBV6-1
d_call: -
clone_size: -
cdr3_aa: CASSDSSGVDYTF
cdr3_nt: TGTGCCAGCAGTGACAGCTCAGGCGTAGACTACACCTTC

j_call: TRBJ2-7
v_call: TRBV4-2
d_call: -
clone_size: once
cdr3_aa: CASSQDLEYEQYF
cdr3_nt: TGTGCCAGCAGCCAAGATCTGGAGTACGAGCAGTACTTC

j_call: TRBJ2-5
v_call: TRBV29-1
d_call: -
clone_size: -
cdr3_aa: CSVDKEETQYF
cdr3_nt: TGCAGCGTTGATAAGGAAGAGACCCAGTACTTC

j_call: TRBJ1-2
v_call: TRBV28
d_call: TRBD1
clone_size: -
cdr3_aa: CASLTTGGTFKGYGYTF
cdr3_nt: TGTGCCAGCCTCACTACAGGGGGCACCTTTAAAGGCTATGGCTACACCTTC

j_call: TRBJ1-6
v_call: TRBV9
d_call: -
clone_size: -
cdr3_aa: CASSVEGRKNSPLHF
cdr3_nt: TGTGCCAGCAGCGTAGAAGGACGGAAAAATTCACCCCTCCACTTT

j_call: TRBJ2-7
v_call: TRBV5-1
d_call: TRBD1
clone_size: -
cdr3_aa: CASSLGEQGSYEQYF
cdr3_nt: TGCGCCAGCAGCTTGGGGGAACAGGGGTCCTACGAGCAGTACTTC

j_call: TRBJ2-1
v_call: TRBV21-1
d_call: -
clone_size: -
cdr3_aa: CASHRDRGEGEQFF
cdr3_nt: TGTGCCAGCCACCGGGACAGGGGAGAAGGTGAGCAGTTCTTC

j_call: TRBJ1-1
v_call: TRBV29-1
d_call: TRBD1
clone_size: -
cdr3_aa: CSALGGTERMNTEAFF
cdr3_nt: TGCAGCGCACTAGGGGGGACAGAGAGAATGAACACTGAAGCTTTCTTT

j_call: TRBJ2-3
v_call: TRBV5-8
d_call: -
clone_size: -
cdr3_aa: CASSYPGSTDTQYF
cdr3_nt: TGTGCCAGCAGCTACCCAGGTAGCACAGATACGCAGTATTTT

j_call: TRBJ1-1
v_call: TRBV5-6
d_call: -
clone_size: -
cdr3_aa: CASSWGRMNTEAFF
cdr3_nt: TGTGCCAGCAGCTGGGGTAGAATGAACACTGAAGCTTTCTTT

j_call: TRBJ2-7
v_call: TRBV5-5
d_call: -
clone_size: once
cdr3_aa: CASSLVPIREQYF
cdr3_nt: TGTGCCAGCAGCTTGGTCCCCATACGAGAGCAGTACTTC

j_call: TRBJ1-4
v_call: TRBV10-2
d_call: -
clone_size: -
cdr3_aa: CASSESEEGYEKLFF
cdr3_nt: TGCGCCAGCAGTGAGTCGGAAGAGGGGTATGAAAAACTGTTTTTT